The 13 T cell receptor beta chains below come from one sample, sequenced in a study of blood T cell repertoires in COVID-19. Method: immunoSEQ multiplex PCR; TCRdb's copy keeps in-frame clones and lacks some. The sample includes roughly 120,000 clones, 60% to 80% of them seen just once. The sequencing sample was made of peripheral blood. These receptors originate from a man older than 75 with COVID-19, enrolled during active disease.

This chain connects TRBV6-5 to TRBJ1-2; 7 positions match TRBD1. The CDR3 spans 13 residues. The V gene's germline CDR1 is MNHEY and CDR2 SVGAGI. V lost 2 bases and J lost 7; bases outside the gene matches: 4. In nucleotides, the CDR3 is TGTGCCAGCAGTTACAGGGGGCGGGTTGGCTACACCTTC. Its protein product is CASSYRGRVGYTF.

This sequence joins TRBV9 and TRBJ1-1, with D possibly matching TRBD1 (5 bases). CDR1 is SGDLS, CDR2 YYNGEE, per germline. CDR3 length: 16 residues. Trimming stripped 0 bases from V and 4 bases from J, with 16 bases between. The CDR3 spells CASSVGFGNGGTEAFF. The CDR3, as DNA: TGTGCCAGCAGCGTAGGGTTCGGGAACGGGGGCACTGAAGCTTTCTTT.

The chain joins TRBV2 to TRBJ2-3, with unresolved D. Germline CDR1 is SNHLY and CDR2 is FYNNEI. The CDR3 is 16 residues long. Trimming pared 3 bases from V and 4 bases from J, leaving 17 bases between. CDR3 sequence: CASSEAAAPSPDTQYF. DNA of the CDR3: TGTGCCAGCAGTGAGGCGGCGGCCCCAAGCCCAGATACGCAGTATTTT.

The V call is TRBV4-2, the J call TRBJ1-2; 10 bases match TRBD1. Losses at the gene ends were 3 bases for V and 4 bases for J; bases not matched to a gene: 5. The CDR3 extends over 15 amino acids. CDR1 and CDR2 from the germline V gene are LGHNA and YNFKEQ. The CDR3 DNA follows: TGTGCCAGCAGCCAGGCCGGACAGGGGGTCTATGGCTACACCTTC. Translating it yields CASSQAGQGVYGYTF.

This sequence joins TRBV28 and TRBJ2-7; 8 nucleotides align to TRBD1. This CDR3 comprises 14 residues. Germline lookup yields CDR1 MDHEN and CDR2 SYDVKM. The V and J ends lost 4 bases and 3 bases, in that order; junction bases with no gene match: 5. CDR3 coding DNA: TGTGCCAGCAGTTCTACAGGGGGGAACTACGAGCAGTACTTC. Its translation is CASSSTGGNYEQYF.

The V call is TRBV6-6, the J call TRBJ1-5; the D is unclear. The V end lost 0 bases, the J end lost 2 bases, and 11 bases lay between the germline ends. The CDR3 covers 16 residues. Germline V CDR1 and CDR2: MNHNY, SVGAGI (reference sequence). The CDR3 region has the DNA TGTGCCAGCAGTTACTCGCCGAGGGAGGGCAATCAGCCCCAGCATTTT. Its protein product is CASSYSPREGNQPQHF.

CDR3 amino acids: CASSSPSGLSTDTQYF. The CDR3 nucleotides are TGTGCCAGCAGCTCCCCTAGCGGGCTGAGCACAGATACGCAGTATTTT. The chain combines TRBV7-8 with TRBJ2-3; 8 nucleotides agree with TRBD2. Germline trimming cut 4 bases from V and 0 bases from J; bases unmatched to any gene: 6. CDR1 and CDR2 from the germline V gene are SGHVS and FQNEAQ. The CDR3 runs 16 residues.

The chain uses TRBV28 and TRBJ1-2; the D is unclear. The CDR3 runs to 17 residues. Germline V lookup: CDR1 MDHEN, CDR2 SYDVKM. Trimming pared 2 bases from V and 0 bases from J, leaving 16 bases between. The CDR3 loop is CASSLARGRTANYGYTF. DNA for the CDR3: TGTGCCAGCAGTTTAGCTCGAGGGCGGACGGCTAACTATGGCTACACCTTC.

The chain recombines TRBV4-3 with TRBJ2-7; D is undetermined. The CDR3 covers 15 residues. Germline V CDR1 and CDR2: LGHNA, YSLEER. Trimming removed 1 base at V and 0 bases at J, with 10 bases between. CDR3 amino acids: CASSQGLASSYEQYF. In DNA form, the CDR3 reads TGCGCCAGCAGCCAAGGCTTGGCAAGCTCCTACGAGCAGTACTTC.

This clone was found once. The J gene is TRBJ1-2, the V gene TRBV7-9, with TRBD1 as a possible D gene (6 bases). This CDR3 contains 13 residues. Germline CDR1 and CDR2: SEHNR and FQNEAQ (reference sequence). V lost 4 bases, J lost 6 bases, and 12 bases lay in between. The CDR3 loop reads CASSSTGFDGYTF. Here the CDR3 DNA reads TGTGCCAGCAGCTCTACAGGGTTTGATGGCTACACCTTC.

The chain has TRBV4-1 and TRBJ2-7; 12 nucleotides agree with TRBD2. Germline loops: CDR1 MGHRA, CDR2 YSYEKL. V was pared by 0 bases and J by 5 bases, with 17 bases of the junction left unmatched. There are 20 residues in the CDR3. In nucleotides, the CDR3 is TGCGCCAGCAGCCAAGATCGAGTCCGGGTGACTAGCGGGAGAATCCACGAGCAGTACTTC. It yields the protein CASSQDRVRVTSGRIHEQYF.

The chain uses TRBV4-3 and TRBJ1-1, with D uncertain. CDR1 and CDR2 from the germline V gene are LGHNA and YSLEER. V was trimmed by 4 bases and J by 0 bases, leaving 6 bases between them. CDR3 length equals 13 residues. The CDR3 protein is CASSRQLNTEAFF. CDR3 nucleotides: TGCGCCAGCAGCCGACAACTGAACACTGAAGCTTTCTTT.

V is TRBV7-3 and J is TRBJ2-5, with TRBD1 matching 9 bases. CDR1 is SGHTA and CDR2 is FQGTGA in the germline V gene. The CDR3 runs 16 residues. V lost 5 bases and J lost 2; bases outside the gene matches: 9. The CDR3: CASSQGQGGGQETQYF. As DNA, the CDR3 is TGTGCCAGCAGCCAGGGACAGGGTGGAGGACAAGAGACCCAGTACTTC.